The T cell receptor (beta chain) described here comes from a study of T cells in Graves' hyperthyroidism and ophthalmopathy. Study results and limitations: Stable hyperthyroidism was separated from ophthalmopathy by a model based on 13 V-J features. Model output signaled ophthalmopathy a median approximately 6 months ahead of onset. Blood also contained most expanded thyroid clonotypes above 0.001.

As to this clonotype: Its antigen is unknown.

Newly diagnosed patients aged 18 to 65 had hyperthyroidism of under 2 months' duration. Trimming removed 1 base at V and 11 bases at J, with 14 bases between. Germline assignment: CDR1 SGHDN and CDR2 FVKESK. CDR3 length equals 14 residues. TCR beta CDR3 regions were amplified from RNA. An initial round of RT-PCR targeting the TCR CDR3 relied on the HTBI primer set. TCRdb reanalysed the multiplex PCR reads using MiXCR and keeps one entry per CDR3 protein. Of 560,000 or so distinct CDR3 sequences listed, around 45% are singletons. The sequence was collected from a woman aged 18 to 35 with Graves' hyperthyroidism. Sequencing used peripheral blood or thyroid tissue (not recorded which). The chain carries TRBV14 and TRBJ1-4; D gene unclear. The CDR3 bases are TGTGCCAGCAGCCAAGCCAGGACGAGTTTGAAACTGTTTTTT. This codes for CASSQARTSLKLFF. The full variable domain, in which reference TRBV14 and TRBJ1-4 provide the parts outside the CDR3, is EAGVTQFPSHSVIEKGQTVTLRCDPISGHDNLYWYRRVMGKEIKFLLHFVKESKQDESGMPNNRFLAERTGGTYSTLKVQPAELEDSGVYFCASSQARTSLKLFFGSGTQLSVL.